This TCR beta chain was identified during a study of patients and donors after allogeneic stem cell transplantation. The V and J ends lost 4 bases and 8 bases respectively, with 15 bases between them. The CDR3 extends over 14 amino acids. Germline V lookup: CDR1 SGHRS, CDR2 YFSETQ. This clonotype was counted a few times. One entry per CDR3 protein, called by TCRdb with MiXCR from the RT-PCR reads. Of around 170,000 distinct CDR3 sequences in the sample, approximately 25% were seen once. The sample taken for sequencing was blood, either unsorted or a sorted T cell fraction (not recorded which). V and J are TRBV5-1 and TRBJ1-4; tentative D call: TRBD1 (5 bases). This sequence was found in a human donor who was either an allogeneic HSCT recipient or a stem cell or donor lymphocyte infusion donor (not recorded which). It is not recorded whose cells these are; they may come from a transplant donor. The CDR3, as DNA: TGCGCCAGCAGCGAGGTCCCACAGGCCGAAAAACTGTTTTTT. Translating it yields CASSEVPQAEKLFF.